One sample yielded the 14 T cell receptor beta chains listed below, sequenced in a study of cytomegalovirus exposure and HLA in healthy donors (dated by TCRdb to about 2017). Library preparation employed the immunoSEQ multiplex PCR assay. For the multiplex PCR, a mixture combining 60 forward primers for TCR Vbeta segments and 13 reverse primers for TCR Jbeta segments was used. TCRdb retrieved this table from immuneACCESS and kept in-frame rearrangements only. Not all clones are present; in checked studies, unresolved V genes account for under half, and no reason is known for the remainder. Present in this sample are around 200,000 clones, around 80% of which were seen just once. The top ten constitute about 2.5% of the sample. Sequencing was performed on PBMCs. Receptors originate from a woman aged 45-59 years in good health and CMV-seronegative.

This sequence joins TRBV2 and TRBJ2-1; 8 bases map to TRBD1. From germline, CDR1 is SNHLY and CDR2 FYNNEI. J gave up 0 bases and V 5 bases, and 3 bases lay outside the gene matches. This CDR3 comprises 15 residues. CDR3 bases: TGTGCCAGCAGTAACAGGGGGACCTCCTACAATGAGCAGTTCTTC. This codes for CASSNRGTSYNEQFF.

The V and J genes are TRBV18 and TRBJ2-7, with a tentative D call TRBD1 (6 bases). Trimming pared 3 bases from V and 6 bases from J, leaving 9 bases between. This CDR3 comprises 12 residues. The germline V gene has CDR1 KGHSH and CDR2 LQKENI. Here the CDR3 reads CASSPTGSEQYF. CDR3 DNA sequence: TGTGCCAGCTCACCGACAGGATCCGAGCAGTACTTC.

The CDR3 DNA follows: TGTGCCAGCAGCGACGGGGGGGCCTTAGATACGCAGTATTTT. Protein sequence: CASSDGGALDTQYF. The gene calls are TRBV7-9 and TRBJ2-3, with 8 bases matching TRBD2. CDR1 is SEHNR, CDR2 FQNEAQ, per germline (reference sequence). After removal of 5 bases from V and 5 bases from J, the junction contained 6 bases not matched to a gene. The CDR3 is 14 amino acids.

The V call is TRBV28, the J call TRBJ1-2; no reliable D call. From germline, CDR1 is MDHEN and CDR2 SYDVKM. The CDR3 sequence is 14 residues long. Trimming removed 3 bases from V and 4 bases from J, with 12 bases in between. CDR3 coding DNA: TGTGCCAGCAGTTTTCCGGGGATAAGCTATGGCTACACCTTC. Encoded protein: CASSFPGISYGYTF.

The J gene is TRBJ2-7, the V gene TRBV27; 7 bases are a match to TRBD2. V was clipped by 4 bases and J by 2 bases; unmatched bases: 5. This CDR3 is 14 amino acids long. Germline values: CDR1 MNHEY, CDR2 SMNVEV (reference sequence). The CDR3: CASSSKRGAYEQYF. The CDR3 DNA sequence: TGTGCCAGCAGTTCCAAGCGGGGCGCCTACGAGCAGTACTTC.

This chain uses TRBV7-9 with TRBJ2-7; TRBD1 might be the D (5 bases). The CDR3 extends over 17 amino acids. The germline V gene encodes CDR1 SEHNR and CDR2 FQNEAQ (reference sequence). V was trimmed by 4 bases and J by 5 bases, leaving 24 bases between them. The CDR3 is CASSSLGANQGSDEQYF. The DNA for the CDR3 is TGTGCCAGCAGCTCCCTAGGGGCTAATCAGGGTTCGGACGAGCAGTACTTC.

The chain links TRBV28 to TRBJ1-2, with a weak D call TRBD1 (5 bases). V dropped 1 base and J dropped 1 base, with 10 bases sitting between them. CDR3 length equals 15 residues. CDR1 and CDR2 (germline): MDHEN, SYDVKM. CDR3 sequence (DNA): TGTGCCAGCAGTTTATCATCGGGGGATAACTATGGCTACACCTTC. It encodes CASSLSSGDNYGYTF.

The V and J genes are TRBV6-1 and TRBJ1-1; D not certain. The germline V gene has CDR1 MNHNS and CDR2 SASEGT. V was cut by 6 bases and J by 9 bases, with 17 bases left in between. The CDR3 extends over 13 amino acids. The CDR3 DNA reads as TGTGCCAGCAGGGATTACAGTACCCTCCAAGCTTTCTTT. It yields the protein CASRDYSTLQAFF.

The V gene is TRBV10-3, the J gene TRBJ2-1; D is perhaps TRBD1 (5 bases). CDR1 and CDR2 (germline): ENHRY, SYGVKD. Deletions cut 0 bases from V and 8 bases from J, with 5 bases between. This CDR3 has 12 amino acids. The CDR3 DNA reads as TGTGCCATCAGTGAGTCGACAGATGAGCAGTTCTTC. Amino acid sequence: CAISESTDEQFF.

The chain has TRBV19 and TRBJ1-1, with TRBD1 as a possible D gene (5 bases). The V and J ends lost 3 bases and 4 bases respectively, with 12 bases between them. The CDR3 sequence is 14 residues long. From germline, CDR1 is LNHDA and CDR2 SQIVND (reference sequence). The CDR3 sequence is CASSIGGSGTEAFF. The DNA of the CDR3 is TGTGCCAGTAGTATCGGGGGATCGGGCACTGAAGCTTTCTTT.

The chain recombines TRBV11-2 with TRBJ1-5; D uncertain. The germline V and J ends were trimmed by 1 base and 9 bases, with 10 bases remaining between them. This CDR3 region has 13 residues. Germline values: CDR1 SGHAT, CDR2 FQNNGV. CDR3 loop: CASSLAVSSPQHF. Written as DNA, the CDR3 is TGTGCCAGCAGCTTAGCAGTGTCATCGCCCCAGCATTTT.

This clone was seen more than once but under ten times. The rearrangement joins TRBV9 to TRBJ1-1; D perhaps matches TRBD1 (5 bases). The CDR3 spans 13 residues. V lost 0 bases, J lost 7 bases, and 10 bases lay in between. Germline V gene sequence: CDR1 SGDLS, CDR2 YYNGEE. The DNA of the CDR3 is TGTGCCAGCAGCGTAGGGGGCATTGGTGAAGCTTTCTTT. Protein: CASSVGGIGEAFF.

The chain is built from TRBV19 and TRBJ2-5, with 7 bases matching TRBD1. The length of the CDR3 is 13 residues. V gave up 6 bases and J gave up 1 base; unmatched junction bases: 2. The germline V gene encodes CDR1 LNHDA and CDR2 SQIVND (reference sequence). CDR3 sequence (DNA): TGTGCCAGTAGCCGGACAGGCCAAGAGACCCAGTACTTC. It specifies CASSRTGQETQYF.

This chain uses TRBV10-3 with TRBJ1-5, with D possibly being TRBD1 (6 bases). Per germline, CDR1 ENHRY and CDR2 SYGVKD. The CDR3 has 14 residues. V lost 3 bases and J lost 7, with 13 bases in between. Written as DNA, the CDR3 is TGTGCCATCAGTGATGAGGGGGTAGGGCAGCCCCAGCATTTT. The encoded protein is CAISDEGVGQPQHF.